This TCR beta chain was documented in a study of lymphopenia after photon versus proton radiotherapy. Generated by immunoSEQ multiplex PCR, the TCRdb table keeps only in-frame clones and is missing some. This sample has thousands of clones, with approximately 90% found just once. The CDR3 runs 14 residues. V was clipped by 4 bases and J by 1 base, with 12 bases between them. Germline CDR1 and CDR2: SGHNT and YYREEE (reference sequence). The TCR sequence derives from a man aged 55 to 70 with cholangiocarcinoma. Sequences were derived from peripheral blood, sampled from a patient treated with photon-based radiotherapy. The rearrangement links TRBV5-4 to TRBJ2-7, with D perhaps matching TRBD2 (5 bases). DNA for the CDR3: TGTGCCAGCAGCCCGGCGGGTACTTCCTACGAGCAGTACTTC. Translating it yields CASSPAGTSYEQYF. The entire variable domain, with the rest obtained from reference TRBV5-4 and TRBJ2-7, is as follows: ETGVTQSPTHLIKTRGQQVTLRCSSQSGHNTVSWYQQALGQGPQFIFQYYREEENGRGNFPPRFSGLQFPNYSSELNVNALELDDSALYLCASSPAGTSYEQYFGPGTRLTVT.